The T cell receptor beta chain described here comes from a study of blood T cell repertoires in COVID-19. This CDR3 has 15 residues. Germline CDR1 and CDR2: SNHLY and FYNNEI. Trimming took 4 bases from V and 4 from J, leaving 17 bases between them. Generated by immunoSEQ multiplex PCR, the TCRdb table keeps only in-frame clones and is missing some. Of fewer than 200,000 clones in the sample, 81% were seen once. The chain carries TRBV2 and TRBJ2-7, with a tentative D call TRBD2 (5 bases). The TCR comes from a woman older than 75 with COVID-19, enrolled during active disease. Sequencing was done on a sample of peripheral blood. The CDR3 sequence is CASSAEDGNVYEQYF. The CDR3 DNA sequence: TGTGCCAGCAGTGCAGAGGACGGGAACGTATACGAGCAGTACTTC.